This TCR beta chain was sequenced during a study of long-term antiretroviral therapy in people with HIV. Study-wide background: The earliest samples came about a decade before the 2015 immediate-ART recommendation. Study-level points and caveats: Compared with controls, HIV repertoires showed narrower CDR3 length ranges.

The immunoSEQ assay was v3.0, run at survey level. Data came from immunoSEQ multiplex PCR; TCRdb stores just in-frame clones and leaves some out. Counted here are 30,000 to 35,000 clones, 97% occurring once; the ten biggest clones make up 2.5% to 3%. Comments on this clone: The antigen is unknown.

V dropped 10 bases and J dropped 2 bases, with 18 bases sitting between them. CDR1 and CDR2 from the germline V gene are SEHNR and FQNEAQ (reference sequence). This CDR3 is 14 amino acids long. The source is a man aged 30-40 years with HIV. V and J are TRBV7-9 and TRBJ2-7, with a possible D match to TRBD1 (6 bases). Sequencing used unsorted PBMCs, obtained 6.9 years after starting antiretroviral therapy. Written as DNA, the CDR3 is TGTGCCACCGGCGAGCCAGGGGCGACCTACGAGCAGTACTTC. It yields the protein CATGEPGATYEQYF. Using reference TRBV7-9 and TRBJ2-7 for the parts outside the CDR3, the full variable domain is DTGVSQNPRHKITKRGQNVTFRCDPISEHNRLYWYRQTLGQGPEFLTYFQNEAQLEKSRLLSDRFSAERPKGSFSTLEIQRTEQGDSAMYLCATGEPGATYEQYFGPGTRLTVT.